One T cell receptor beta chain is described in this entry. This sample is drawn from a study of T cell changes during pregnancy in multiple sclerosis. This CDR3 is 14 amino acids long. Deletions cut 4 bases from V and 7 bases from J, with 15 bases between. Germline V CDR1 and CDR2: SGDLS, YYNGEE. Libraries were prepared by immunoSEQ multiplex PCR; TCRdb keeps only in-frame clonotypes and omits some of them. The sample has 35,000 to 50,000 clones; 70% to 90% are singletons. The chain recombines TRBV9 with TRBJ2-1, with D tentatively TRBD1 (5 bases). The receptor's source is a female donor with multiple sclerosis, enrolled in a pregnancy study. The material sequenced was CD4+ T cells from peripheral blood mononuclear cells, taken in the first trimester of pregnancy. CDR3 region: CASSPPGRANEQFF. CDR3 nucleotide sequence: TGTGCCAGCAGCCCTCCGGGCAGGGCAAATGAGCAGTTCTTC.